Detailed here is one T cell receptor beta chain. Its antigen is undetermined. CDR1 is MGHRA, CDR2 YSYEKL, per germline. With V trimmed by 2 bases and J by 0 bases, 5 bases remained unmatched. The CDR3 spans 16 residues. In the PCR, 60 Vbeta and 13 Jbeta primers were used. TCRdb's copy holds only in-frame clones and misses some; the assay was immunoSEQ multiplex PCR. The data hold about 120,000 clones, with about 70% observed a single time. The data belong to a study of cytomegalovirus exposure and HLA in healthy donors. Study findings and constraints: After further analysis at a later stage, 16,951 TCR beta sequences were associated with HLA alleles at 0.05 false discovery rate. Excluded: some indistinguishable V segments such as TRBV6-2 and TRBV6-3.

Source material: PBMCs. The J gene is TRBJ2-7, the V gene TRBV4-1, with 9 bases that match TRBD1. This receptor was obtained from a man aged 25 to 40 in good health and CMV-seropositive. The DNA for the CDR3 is TGCGCCAGCAGCCAAAGTAGGGGACAGGGCTCCTACGAGCAGTACTTC. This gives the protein CASSQSRGQGSYEQYF.